This TCR beta chain was retrieved from a study of blood T cell repertoires in COVID-19 (dated by TCRdb to the early 2020s). As for the study more broadly: Collaborator samples came from the United States, Italy and Spain and covered acute and convalescent phases of COVID-19. The material from the prospective study consisted of cDNA or gDNA derived from T cells, B-cell-depleted T cells, or PBMCs. The dataset comprised deeply sampled blood TCRbeta repertoires from subjects exposed to, actively infected with, or recovered from COVID-19. The repertoires were made available in a free public database intended to serve as a resource for research on the immune response to SARS-CoV-2. Samples were obtained from the ongoing ImmuneRACE study (first 160 participants) and from 1,000 to 1,500 subjects provided by 6 global collaborators. The sample metadata nearly always contained a de-identified subject ID, COVID-19 status, age in years and sex. HLA class I and class II types, where available, came from metadata supplied by the sample provider rather than from assay-based typing. The study at large found these results: How much clinical and demographic metadata was included differed by source and by participant, and the metadata was provided uncurated.

From cysteine to phenylalanine, the CDR3 is 16 amino acids long. The only DNA kept is the CDR3, 48 bases in frame from the first base. Per the germline V gene, MNHEY is the CDR1 and SVGAGI is the CDR2. Trimming accounts for 0 bases at V and 5 bases at J, while the number of junction bases matched to no gene is 7. On this clone: It lacks a known antigen. No much larger clonotype is one base removed from it; base qualities were not supplied.

TCRbeta CDR3 regions were amplified from genomic DNA by means of the immunoSEQ Assay, a bias-controlled multiplex PCR. Per the original workflow: Within the assay, amplification of reference gene primers was used to estimate how many nucleated cells each sample contained. To quantify the absolute abundance of each unique TCRbeta CDR3 rearrangement, sequence reads were collapsed and filtered. Productive Simpson clonality was computed per sample as the square root of Simpson's diversity index over productive rearrangements. TCRdb took over this immuneACCESS table, retaining in-frame rearrangements with V and J assigned. Such tables are incomplete; in checked studies, under half of the missing clones stem from an unresolved V gene, and the remainder is unexplained. That table is the source of V, J and clone size, and D and trimming were worked out from the DNA. The sample table lists roughly 230,000 clones, around 87% of them with a count of one. The top ten clones comprise roughly 2.2% of the sample.

One collaborating source in Seattle enrolled patients during active infection and followed them longitudinally through the course of disease. The collaborating institutions used their own protocols to collect whole blood in K2EDTA tubes. For TCRbeta analysis, collaborator samples were shipped as frozen whole blood, as isolated PBMCs, or as DNA extracted from either sample type. The receptor's source is a woman aged 55-70 years with COVID-19, enrolled during active disease. The source material was peripheral blood. The V and J segments used are TRBV6-5 and TRBJ2-5, and TRBD1 aligns with 9 junction nucleotides. CDR3 sequence: CASSYSRTGVGETQYF. In nucleotide form, the sequence is TGTGCCAGCAGTTACTCGAGGACAGGGGTAGGGGAGACCCAGTACTTC.